One and the same sample provided the 21 T cell receptor beta chains below, sequenced in a study of blood T cells in healthy people across ages. A second PCR, run for roughly 7 to 11 cycles, used a sample-barcoded 5' primer plus a J-beta primer mix. TCRdb re-derived calls from the 5' RACE reads in MiXCR, one entry per CDR3 protein. Altogether some 1.5 million distinct CDR3 sequences are present, approximately 28% being singletons, with the ten largest covering 7% to 9%. Material for sequencing was blood. The receptor source for this set is a woman aged 30 to 39 in good health.

This clonotype was seen ten or more times. The V and J genes are TRBV20-1 and TRBJ1-2; D remains unclear. V lost 5 bases to trimming and J lost 4 bases, with 11 bases between them. Germline V gene lookup returns CDR1 DFQATT and CDR2 SNEGSKA (reference sequence). The CDR3 has 12 amino acids. CDR3 DNA sequence: TGCAGTGCTCCCCCGGGCGGCTATGGCTACACCTTC. This sequence encodes CSAPPGGYGYTF.

The chain joins TRBV7-9 to TRBJ2-7; possible D gene TRBD1, 6 bases. In germline, CDR1 is SEHNR, CDR2 FQNEAQ (reference sequence). Trimming left V 6 bases short and J 0 bases short, with 15 bases between. The CDR3 loop spans 15 amino acids. CDR3 coding DNA: TGTGCCAGCAGTACAGGGACGGTCTACTCCTACGAGCAGTACTTC. This encodes CASSTGTVYSYEQYF. The entire variable domain, with the rest obtained from reference TRBV7-9 and TRBJ2-7, is as follows: DTGVSQNPRHKITKRGQNVTFRCDPISEHNRLYWYRQTLGQGPEFLTYFQNEAQLEKSRLLSDRFSAERPKGSFSTLEIQRTEQGDSAMYLCASSTGTVYSYEQYFGPGTRLTVT.

The CDR3 protein is CASIPGLTYNEQYF. The CDR3 bases are TGTGCCAGCATTCCGGGACTGACCTACAATGAGCAGTACTTC. V usage is TRBV12-3 or TRBV12-4 and J usage is TRBJ2-7; weak D call: TRBD2 (6 bases). The CDR3 length is 14 residues. V lost 7 bases to trimming and J lost 7 bases, with 20 bases between them.

The rearrangement uses TRBV30 and TRBJ1-6; tentatively, D is TRBD1 (6 bases). The CDR3 has 14 amino acids. V was pared by 3 bases and J by 7 bases, with 13 bases between. Per the germline V gene, CDR1 is GTSNPN and CDR2 is SVGIG (reference sequence). The CDR3 sequence is CAWRGGAGNSPLHF. CDR3 nucleotide sequence: TGTGCCTGGAGGGGGGGCGCGGGGAATTCACCCCTCCACTTT.

This clonotype has only a few counts. V is TRBV25-1 and J is TRBJ1-6, with a possible D match to TRBD1 (5 bases). The V and J ends lost 6 bases and 11 bases respectively, with 11 bases between them. Germline assignment: CDR1 MGHDK and CDR2 SYGVNS. The CDR3 covers 12 residues. This chain's CDR3 is CASSEGITPLHF. CDR3 sequence (DNA): TGTGCCAGCAGCGAGGGGATTACACCCCTCCACTTT.

The rearrangement joins TRBV15 to TRBJ1-5; unclear D gene. The germline V and J ends were trimmed by 7 bases and 0 bases, with 10 bases remaining between them. The CDR3 consists of 14 residues. The germline gives CDR1 LNHNV, CDR2 YYDKDF (reference sequence). The CDR3 DNA reads TGTGCCACCAAGGAGGATTATAGCAATCAGCCCCAGCATTTT. Translation: CATKEDYSNQPQHF.

This chain connects TRBV4-3 to TRBJ2-7; 8 bases fit TRBD2. Trimming cost V 0 bases and J 2 bases; bases outside gene matches: 15. Germline loops: CDR1 LGHNA, CDR2 YSLEER. The CDR3 sequence is 19 residues long. CDR3 amino acids: CASSQDWVRGSGIPYEQYF. CDR3 sequence (DNA): TGCGCCAGCAGCCAAGATTGGGTCAGAGGTAGCGGGATACCCTACGAGCAGTACTTC.

This clonotype has only a few counts. The chain uses TRBV24-1 and TRBJ2-5, with D possibly called TRBD1 or TRBD2 (5 bases each). Germline CDR1 KGHDR, CDR2 SFDVKD. Deletions cut 4 bases from V and 5 bases from J, with 16 bases between. The CDR3 has 15 residues. The CDR3 DNA is TGTGCCACCAGTGAGTCGATAGGGGCGGGCGAGACCCAGTACTTC. Translating gives CATSESIGAGETQYF.

The genes are TRBV5-1 and TRBJ2-1, with a tentative D call TRBD1 (5 bases). CDR3 size: 14 residues. V lost 3 bases and J lost 9, with 16 bases in between. Per the germline V gene, CDR1 is SGHRS and CDR2 is YFSETQ. The CDR3 coding sequence is TGCGCCAGCAGCTCAGGGTGGATAGGCGTTGAGCAGTTCTTC. This codes for CASSSGWIGVEQFF.

The rearrangement links TRBV5-5 to TRBJ1-4; D perhaps matches TRBD1 (6 bases). Trimming took 4 bases from V and 5 from J, leaving 15 bases between them. Germline V gene data show CDR1 as SGHKS and CDR2 as YYEKEE (reference sequence). The length of the CDR3 is 15 residues. The CDR3 coding sequence is TGTGCCAGCAGCGGTACAGGGCTGTCGAATGAAAAACTGTTTTTT. Protein sequence: CASSGTGLSNEKLFF.

The chain is built from TRBV4-1 and TRBJ2-7; the D gene is possibly TRBD2 (5 bases). The ends were cut back, 4 bases at V and 5 bases at J, with 18 bases in the middle. CDR3 length equals 15 residues. The V gene's germline CDR1 is MGHRA and CDR2 YSYEKL. The CDR3 coding sequence is TGCGCCAGCAGCCGATCCAGCGGCCCTTCCCACGAGCAGTACTTC. Amino acid sequence: CASSRSSGPSHEQYF.

The chain carries TRBV20-1 and TRBJ2-1, with TRBD2 matching 11 bases. The V gene end was trimmed by 3 bases and the J gene end by 9 bases; junction bases not matched to a gene: 10. This CDR3 spans 15 amino acids. CDR1 and CDR2 from the germline V gene are DFQATT and SNEGSKA (reference sequence). The CDR3 loop reads CSASTRVAGGREQFF. DNA for the CDR3: TGCAGTGCTAGTACAAGGGTAGCGGGGGGGCGTGAGCAGTTCTTC.

The rearrangement links TRBV29-1 to TRBJ1-3; the match to TRBD1 covers 7 bases. Germline V gives CDR1 SQVTM, CDR2 ANQGSEA. CDR3 length equals 13 residues. The V gene end was trimmed by 6 bases and the J gene end by 4 bases; junction bases not matched to a gene: 6. The CDR3 bases are TGCAGCGTAGCGACAGGGATGGGAAACACCATATATTTT. Amino acids: CSVATGMGNTIYF.

The chain employs TRBV7-9 and TRBJ2-3, with TRBD2 matching over 8 bases. Germline-derived CDR1 and CDR2 are SEHNR and FQNEAQ (reference sequence). There are 12 residues in the CDR3. The trim removed 8 bases at V and 5 bases at J, leaving 3 bases unmatched. CDR3 sequence (DNA): TGTGCCAGCGCCGGGGGGGAAGATACGCAGTATTTT. Protein: CASAGGEDTQYF.

This clonotype has a handful of counts. The chain joins TRBV6-6 to TRBJ1-5; 8 bases agree with TRBD1. CDR1 and CDR2 (germline): MNHNY, SVGAGI (reference sequence). Losses at the gene ends were 5 bases for V and 3 bases for J; bases not matched to a gene: 3. The CDR3 is 14 residues long. CDR3 sequence: CASSQGAFNQPQHF. The CDR3 bases are TGTGCCAGCAGTCAGGGGGCCTTCAATCAGCCCCAGCATTTT.

The sample holds many counts of this clonotype. The chain recombines TRBV3-1 with TRBJ2-1; 7 nucleotides align to TRBD2. The CDR3 loop spans 14 amino acids. J gave up 9 bases and V 0 bases, and 5 bases lay outside the gene matches. The germline V gene has CDR1 LGHDT and CDR2 YNNKEL (reference sequence). CDR3 sequence reads: CASSQEGRGSEQFF. Written as DNA, the CDR3 is TGTGCCAGCAGCCAAGAGGGGCGGGGGAGTGAGCAGTTCTTC.

This clonotype occurred a few times. V usage is TRBV12-3 or TRBV12-4 and J usage is TRBJ1-2, with 7 bases matching TRBD1. The ends lost 1 base at V and 3 bases at J; junction bases unmatched: 5. The CDR3 extends over 15 amino acids. The CDR3 DNA is TGTGCCAGCAGTTTAGGAGGGACAGACTACTATGGCTACACCTTC. This translates into CASSLGGTDYYGYTF.

This chain connects TRBV7-9 to TRBJ2-7, with 10 bases fitting TRBD2. Germline loops: CDR1 SEHNR, CDR2 FQNEAQ (reference sequence). This CDR3 has 15 amino acids. The V gene end was trimmed by 10 bases and the J gene end by 0 bases; junction bases not matched to a gene: 9. DNA for the CDR3: TGTGCCACGGCGCATAGCGGGAGGCTCTCCTACGAGCAGTACTTC. It translates to CATAHSGRLSYEQYF.

This chain uses TRBV7-2 with TRBJ1-5; no definite D call. Germline V gives CDR1 SGHTA, CDR2 FQGNSA. Trimming took 5 bases from V and 1 from J, leaving 12 bases between them. CDR3 length equals 15 residues. CDR3 nucleotide sequence: TGTGCCAGCAGCCCCTGGGATTCGAGCAATCAGCCCCAGCATTTT. Amino acids: CASSPWDSSNQPQHF.

The chain has TRBV20-1 and TRBJ1-1; D is perhaps TRBD1 (6 bases). The length of the CDR3 is 14 residues. Between the trimmed V and J ends, which lost 3 bases and 6 bases, there was a span of 17 bases. Germline V lookup: CDR1 DFQATT, CDR2 SNEGSKA (reference sequence). CDR3 sequence: CSARVTGPRAEAFF. CDR3 nucleotides: TGCAGTGCTAGGGTGACAGGCCCAAGGGCTGAAGCTTTCTTT.

There are many counts of this clonotype. The chain carries TRBV4-1 and TRBJ2-5, with TRBD2 matching over 13 bases. The V segment lost 3 bases and the J segment 5 bases; nucleotides outside the gene matches: 3. Germline assignment: CDR1 MGHRA and CDR2 YSYEKL. There are 15 residues in the CDR3. The CDR3 DNA sequence: TGCGCCAGCAGCCACGGGACTAGCGGGGCGGAGACCCAGTACTTC. Translated: CASSHGTSGAETQYF.